This T cell receptor beta chain was captured by sequencing in a study of shared clonotypes between healthy human individuals. Overall study: Every donor yielded three CD4 naive, three CD4 memory, two CD8 naive and one CD8 memory plate.

General study findings and limits: Naive CD4 clonotype sharing across a few donors was roughly 5%. Sorted-subset sequencing was shown by rarefaction to be incomplete despite large depth. In general, naive subsets displayed greater estimated richness than memory subsets did.

The V gene's germline CDR1 is SEHNR and CDR2 FQNEAQ (reference sequence). Trimming cost V 4 bases and J 1 base, with 14 bases left between them. The CDR3 length is 16 residues. About this clone itself: Antigen: not known.

Naive CD8 cells lacked CD45RO, underwent positive selection for CCR7 and left out terminally differentiated effector memory CD45RA+ cells. The assay was immunoSEQ multiplex PCR, and TCRdb's table has in-frame clones only and misses some. The sample lists approximately 740,000 clones, over 90% seen once, with 24% in the top ten. Specimen: naive CD8+ T cells sorted from blood. This receptor was taken from a man aged 25 to 40 in good health. The chain recombines TRBV7-9 with TRBJ1-5, with D tentatively TRBD1 (5 bases). CDR3 DNA: TGTGCCAGCAGCTCCATTCTAGGGGAAAGCAATCAGCCCCAGCATTTT. It encodes CASSSILGESNQPQHF.